Listed below are T cell receptor beta chains from one sample, sequenced in a study of T cell repertoires in cytomegalovirus infection. MiXCR was run by TCRdb on the reads, yielding one entry per CDR3 protein. In the table there are roughly 240,000 distinct CDR3 sequences, approximately 7% of which are singletons. Material: PBMCs. The origin of the receptors is a human donor in good health (CMV status not recorded). Some clones in this sample may be carry-over from other donors' samples. The CDR3 runs from the conserved cysteine through the conserved F or W. The D gene is left open where the match is weak. Rows give clone size only sometimes, using once, few, many, or a class for an expanded clone.

CDR3 DNA: TGCGCCAGCAGCCAGCCTCGGGTTGGTGAAGCTTTCTTT
CDR3 protein: CASSQPRVGEAFF
J gene: TRBJ1-1
D gene: .
clone size: many
V gene: TRBV4-3

CDR3 DNA: TGTGCCACCAGCAGCAGGACAGATTATGGCTACACCTTC
CDR3 protein: CATSSRTDYGYTF
J gene: TRBJ1-2
D gene: .
clone size: .
V gene: TRBV15

CDR3 DNA: TGTGCCAGCAGTTTCGGTTTTGACAGGGGGATGGATCCCCAGCATTTT
CDR3 protein: CASSFGFDRGMDPQHF
J gene: TRBJ1-5
D gene: TRBD1
clone size: .
V gene: TRBV12-3/TRBV12-4

CDR3 DNA: TGTGCCAGCAGCCAAGACCCAGGGTACCCAACTAATGAAAAACTGTTTTTT
CDR3 protein: CASSQDPGYPTNEKLFF
J gene: TRBJ1-4
D gene: .
clone size: few
V gene: TRBV4-2

CDR3 DNA: TGTGCCAGCAGCAAAAAGCTAACTAATGAAAAACTGTTTTTT
CDR3 protein: CASSKKLTNEKLFF
J gene: TRBJ1-4
D gene: .
clone size: many
V gene: TRBV7-2

CDR3 DNA: TGTGCCAGCAGCGCCAGGCGACTAGCCACCGCAGATACGCAGTATTTT
CDR3 protein: CASSARRLATADTQYF
J gene: TRBJ2-3
D gene: TRBD2
clone size: .
V gene: TRBV7-8

CDR3 DNA: TGTGCCAGCAGCCCCTCCCCCGGCGCGAAAGAGACCCAGTACTTC
CDR3 protein: CASSPSPGAKETQYF
J gene: TRBJ2-5
D gene: .
clone size: many
V gene: TRBV11-2

CDR3 DNA: TGTGCCAGCAGCGATGCAGGGAAGGGCGGCTACACCTTC
CDR3 protein: CASSDAGKGGYTF
J gene: TRBJ1-2
D gene: .
clone size: many
V gene: TRBV9

CDR3 DNA: TGTGCCAGCAGCTTGAACGATGGCACAGATACGCAGTATTTT
CDR3 protein: CASSLNDGTDTQYF
J gene: TRBJ2-3
D gene: .
clone size: .
V gene: TRBV7-4

CDR3 DNA: TGCAGTGCCCGAGACCGATATAATGAAAAACTGTTTTTT
CDR3 protein: CSARDRYNEKLFF
J gene: TRBJ1-4
D gene: .
clone size: many
V gene: TRBV20-1

CDR3 DNA: TGTGCCAGCAGTCCGAGGAGAGGGGGGGATACGCAGTATTTT
CDR3 protein: CASSPRRGGDTQYF
J gene: TRBJ2-3
D gene: .
clone size: many
V gene: TRBV6-2/TRBV6-3

CDR3 DNA: TGTGCCAGCAGCTCTTGGACGGAAGAGACCCAGTACTTC
CDR3 protein: CASSSWTEETQYF
J gene: TRBJ2-5
D gene: .
clone size: many
V gene: TRBV11-3

CDR3 DNA: TGCAGCGTTGACAGGGTTGTCCAAGAGACCCAGTACTTC
CDR3 protein: CSVDRVVQETQYF
J gene: TRBJ2-5
D gene: .
clone size: many
V gene: TRBV29-1

CDR3 DNA: TGCGCCAGCAGCCTATTGGGGGGCGTCAGCTCCTATAATTCACCCCTCCACTTT
CDR3 protein: CASSLLGGVSSYNSPLHF
J gene: TRBJ1-6
D gene: .
clone size: few
V gene: TRBV5-1

CDR3 DNA: TGTGCCAGCAGTTTACCCCTTTTAAGGGAGCAGTACTTC
CDR3 protein: CASSLPLLREQYF
J gene: TRBJ2-7
D gene: .
clone size: many
V gene: TRBV28

CDR3 DNA: TGTGCCAGCAGTGAACCGAAAGGTTTAGGCCGCAATGAGCAGTTCTTC
CDR3 protein: CASSEPKGLGRNEQFF
J gene: TRBJ2-1
D gene: .
clone size: many
V gene: TRBV2

CDR3 DNA: TGCAGCGTTGAAGAAAAATCGGGGTATCGAGGCTACACCTTC
CDR3 protein: CSVEEKSGYRGYTF
J gene: TRBJ1-2
D gene: .
clone size: few
V gene: TRBV29-1

CDR3 DNA: TGTGCCAGCAGTTCTTACAGGGCGGCTAATGAAAAACTGTTTTTT
CDR3 protein: CASSSYRAANEKLFF
J gene: TRBJ1-4
D gene: .
clone size: many
V gene: TRBV6-5

CDR3 DNA: TGTGCCACCTCGGACGAACCGGGAACTTTCTTT
CDR3 protein: CATSDEPGTFF
J gene: TRBJ1-1
D gene: .
clone size: few
V gene: TRBV15

CDR3 DNA: TGTGCCAGCAGCCCTGGCAGCCAGGGCCTTACCAACACTGAAGCTTTCTTT
CDR3 protein: CASSPGSQGLTNTEAFF
J gene: TRBJ1-1
D gene: .
clone size: many
V gene: TRBV12-3/TRBV12-4

CDR3 DNA: TGCAGTGCTCGAAGGGGCCTCCTACCTGAAGCTTTCTTT
CDR3 protein: CSARRGLLPEAFF
J gene: TRBJ1-1
D gene: .
clone size: many
V gene: TRBV20-1

CDR3 DNA: TGTGCCAGCAGCCCCCTGGGGACAGCGAACACCGGGGAGCTGTTTTTT
CDR3 protein: CASSPLGTANTGELFF
J gene: TRBJ2-2
D gene: TRBD1
clone size: many
V gene: TRBV7-8

CDR3 DNA: TGCGCCAGCAGTCACGGGACAGGGGGTCACGAGCAGTACTTC
CDR3 protein: CASSHGTGGHEQYF
J gene: TRBJ2-7
D gene: TRBD1
clone size: many
V gene: TRBV23-1

CDR3 DNA: TGTGCCAGCAGTCAAAGGACAGCGTTGGACGAGCAGTACTTC
CDR3 protein: CASSQRTALDEQYF
J gene: TRBJ2-7
D gene: .
clone size: many
V gene: TRBV12-3/TRBV12-4

CDR3 DNA: TGCAGTGCTGGGGGACAGAGTAATGAAAAACTGTTTTTT
CDR3 protein: CSAGGQSNEKLFF
J gene: TRBJ1-4
D gene: TRBD1
clone size: many
V gene: TRBV20-1

CDR3 DNA: TGTGCCAGTGGGGGACAGGCAGGATCGAGTGGCTACACCTTC
CDR3 protein: CASGGQAGSSGYTF
J gene: TRBJ1-2
D gene: TRBD1
clone size: many
V gene: TRBV19

CDR3 DNA: TGTGCCAGCAGCTCATCTCTGGGGAGTGGCAATCAGCCCCAGCATTTT
CDR3 protein: CASSSSLGSGNQPQHF
J gene: TRBJ1-5
D gene: .
clone size: .
V gene: TRBV7-9

CDR3 DNA: TGTGCCAGCAGTGAAGCGAATCAGCCCCAGCATTTT
CDR3 protein: CASSEANQPQHF
J gene: TRBJ1-5
D gene: .
clone size: many
V gene: TRBV2

CDR3 DNA: TGTGCCAGCAGTTACTCGCCGGACAGGGACATCGGACCATCTTGGGATACGCAGTATTTT
CDR3 protein: CASSYSPDRDIGPSWDTQYF
J gene: TRBJ2-3
D gene: TRBD1
clone size: many
V gene: TRBV6-2/TRBV6-3

CDR3 DNA: TGTGCCACCAGTGAATGGGACTTACCCGGAATCACCGGGGAGCTGTTTTTT
CDR3 protein: CATSEWDLPGITGELFF
J gene: TRBJ2-2
D gene: .
clone size: few
V gene: TRBV24-1

CDR3 DNA: TGTGCCATCAGTGAGTCCCAAGGGGGGGCGTCCGAGCAGTACTTC
CDR3 protein: CAISESQGGASEQYF
J gene: TRBJ2-7
D gene: .
clone size: many
V gene: TRBV10-3

CDR3 DNA: TGTGCCAGCAGCTCCACGACGGTCTATGGCTACACCTTC
CDR3 protein: CASSSTTVYGYTF
J gene: TRBJ1-2
D gene: .
clone size: .
V gene: TRBV7-9

CDR3 DNA: TGTGCCAGCAACCCGCCGGGACAGGGCACAGATACGCAGTATTTT
CDR3 protein: CASNPPGQGTDTQYF
J gene: TRBJ2-3
D gene: TRBD1
clone size: many
V gene: TRBV7-2

CDR3 DNA: TGTGCCAGCAGTCCCCCGGGACAGGGGGCGTGGGAGACCCAGTACTTC
CDR3 protein: CASSPPGQGAWETQYF
J gene: TRBJ2-5
D gene: TRBD1
clone size: few
V gene: TRBV6-6

CDR3 DNA: TGTGCCAGCAGCTTAGTTTCAGGGGGCAATCAGCCCCAGCATTTT
CDR3 protein: CASSLVSGGNQPQHF
J gene: TRBJ1-5
D gene: .
clone size: many
V gene: TRBV7-2

CDR3 DNA: TGTGCCAGCAGCCCTCGAGGTAGCGGGGGGGCTTTTCTGGAGACCCAGTACTTC
CDR3 protein: CASSPRGSGGAFLETQYF
J gene: TRBJ2-5
D gene: TRBD2
clone size: .
V gene: TRBV9

CDR3 DNA: TGTGCCAGCAAGCGGGGGGAGTCCTACAATGAGCAGTTCTTC
CDR3 protein: CASKRGESYNEQFF
J gene: TRBJ2-1
D gene: TRBD2
clone size: many
V gene: TRBV11-3

CDR3 DNA: TGTGCCATCAGTGACAAGCGGGGGGAGTATTTT
CDR3 protein: CAISDKRGEYF
J gene: TRBJ2-3
D gene: TRBD2
clone size: many
V gene: TRBV10-3

CDR3 DNA: TGTGCCAGCAGTCCCGAACCCGGGACACCCAAAGGGCAGTTCTTC
CDR3 protein: CASSPEPGTPKGQFF
J gene: TRBJ2-1
D gene: .
clone size: many
V gene: TRBV7-2

CDR3 DNA: TGTGCCAGCAGCTTATACGGCGGGACTGGTAGTTACGAGCAGTACTTC
CDR3 protein: CASSLYGGTGSYEQYF
J gene: TRBJ2-7
D gene: .
clone size: .
V gene: TRBV7-3

CDR3 DNA: TGTGCCAGCGGACAGGGGGTAATTTCACCCCTCCACTTT
CDR3 protein: CASGQGVISPLHF
J gene: TRBJ1-6
D gene: TRBD1
clone size: many
V gene: TRBV12-3/TRBV12-4

CDR3 DNA: TGCAGCGCAAAAGAGGGACAGAGCTATGGCTACACCTTC
CDR3 protein: CSAKEGQSYGYTF
J gene: TRBJ1-2
D gene: TRBD1
clone size: few
V gene: TRBV29-1

CDR3 DNA: TGCGCCAGCAGCCAAGATGTCGGTGGGGTGAGCTCTGGAAACACCATATATTTT
CDR3 protein: CASSQDVGGVSSGNTIYF
J gene: TRBJ1-3
D gene: .
clone size: few
V gene: TRBV4-3

CDR3 DNA: TGTGCCAGCAGTTACGGTGGTGGCAATCAGCCCCAGCATTTT
CDR3 protein: CASSYGGGNQPQHF
J gene: TRBJ1-5
D gene: .
clone size: many
V gene: TRBV6-5

CDR3 DNA: TGTGCCAGCAGTCAGAGGGGGGAACCCGGTCGGGCCCAGCATTTT
CDR3 protein: CASSQRGEPGRAQHF
J gene: TRBJ1-5
D gene: .
clone size: many
V gene: TRBV3-1

CDR3 DNA: TGTGCCTGGAGACCGGGCCCTGGAAACACCATATATTTT
CDR3 protein: CAWRPGPGNTIYF
J gene: TRBJ1-3
D gene: .
clone size: many
V gene: TRBV30

CDR3 DNA: TGTGCCAGCAGCTCAACCCGGGACAGCTTTAACTATGGCTACACCTTC
CDR3 protein: CASSSTRDSFNYGYTF
J gene: TRBJ1-2
D gene: TRBD1
clone size: many
V gene: TRBV11-1

CDR3 DNA: TGCAGCGCTCCATCAGGGCGAGAGACCCAGTACTTC
CDR3 protein: CSAPSGRETQYF
J gene: TRBJ2-5
D gene: .
clone size: many
V gene: TRBV29-1

CDR3 DNA: TGTGCCAGCAGCGAACACGACAATGAGCAGTTCTTC
CDR3 protein: CASSEHDNEQFF
J gene: TRBJ2-1
D gene: .
clone size: .
V gene: TRBV9

CDR3 DNA: TGTGCCAGCAGCTTGGGACAAAGGAGCTACAATGAGCAGTTCTTC
CDR3 protein: CASSLGQRSYNEQFF
J gene: TRBJ2-1
D gene: .
clone size: many
V gene: TRBV7-2